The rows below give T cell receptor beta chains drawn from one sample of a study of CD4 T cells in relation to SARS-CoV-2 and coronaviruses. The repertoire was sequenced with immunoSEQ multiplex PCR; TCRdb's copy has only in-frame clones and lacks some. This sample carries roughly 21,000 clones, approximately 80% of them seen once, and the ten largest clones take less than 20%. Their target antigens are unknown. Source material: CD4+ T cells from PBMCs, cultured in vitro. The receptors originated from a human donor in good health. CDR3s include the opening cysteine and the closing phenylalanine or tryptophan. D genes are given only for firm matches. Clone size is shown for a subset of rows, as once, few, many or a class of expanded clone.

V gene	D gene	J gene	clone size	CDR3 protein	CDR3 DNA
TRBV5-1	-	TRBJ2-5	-	CASSLGEETQYF	TGCGCCAGCAGCTTGGGCGAAGAGACCCAGTACTTC
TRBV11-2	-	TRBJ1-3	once	CASSHDAGTLNTIYF	TGTGCCAGCAGCCACGACGCGGGCACGTTAAACACCATATATTTT
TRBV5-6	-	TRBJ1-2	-	CASSSPLRVDYGYTF	TGTGCCAGCAGCTCGCCACTTAGGGTTGACTATGGCTACACCTTC
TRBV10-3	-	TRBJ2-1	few	CAIRHGEIYNEQFF	TGTGCCATCAGACACGGGGAGATATACAATGAGCAGTTCTTC
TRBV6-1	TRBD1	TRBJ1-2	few	CASSEREGQGGTF	TGTGCCAGCAGTGAGCGGGAAGGACAGGGGGGCACCTTC
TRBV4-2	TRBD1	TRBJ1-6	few	CASSQEQGTNSPLHF	TGTGCCAGCAGCCAAGAACAGGGGACTAATTCACCCCTCCACTTT
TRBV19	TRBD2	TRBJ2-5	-	CASRLAGGETQYF	TGTGCCAGTAGACTAGCGGGAGGAGAGACCCAGTACTTC
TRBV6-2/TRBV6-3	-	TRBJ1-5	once	CASSRDTVPSNQPQHF	TGTGCCAGCAGTCGAGACACCGTCCCTAGCAATCAGCCCCAGCATTTT
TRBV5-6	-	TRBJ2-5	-	CASSLLAPQETQYF	TGTGCCAGCAGCTTACTAGCTCCACAAGAGACCCAGTACTTC
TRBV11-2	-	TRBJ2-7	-	CASSPSVAEQYF	TGTGCCAGCAGCCCCTCAGTCGCCGAGCAGTACTTC
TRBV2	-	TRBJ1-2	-	CASRGVLIYGYTF	TGTGCCAGCCGGGGTGTTCTGATTTATGGCTACACCTTC